These 12 T cell receptor beta chains were all obtained from the same sample, sequenced in a study of blood T cell repertoires in COVID-19. The repertoire was sequenced with immunoSEQ multiplex PCR; TCRdb's copy has only in-frame clones and lacks some. This sample carries about 210,000 clones, around 81% of them seen once, and the ten largest clones take more than 8.5%. The specimen sequenced was PBMCs or T cells enriched from blood (not recorded which). Receptors were obtained from a woman aged 45-65 years with acute COVID-19.

The chain links TRBV28 to TRBJ2-1; D ambiguous. Trimming pared 6 bases from V and 1 base from J, leaving 10 bases between. Per germline, CDR1 MDHEN and CDR2 SYDVKM. CDR3 length: 14 residues. The CDR3 here is CASRPGTSYNEQFF. The CDR3 nucleotides read TGTGCCAGCAGACCGGGTACGTCCTACAATGAGCAGTTCTTC.

This clone was detected a few times. The CDR3 sequence is CASSLSGTLNEQFF. CDR3 in DNA: TGTGCCAGCAGCCTATCCGGGACACTCAATGAGCAGTTCTTC. This chain connects TRBV14 to TRBJ2-1; D may be TRBD1 (6 bases). The CDR3 is made up of 14 amino acids. The germline CDR1 and CDR2 sequences are SGHDN and FVKESK. Deletions cut 4 bases from V and 6 bases from J, with 13 bases between.

The chain is built from TRBV3-1 (or the pseudogene TRBV3-2) and TRBJ2-1; the D gene is possibly TRBD2 (5 bases). The CDR3 is 16 residues long. Germline V gene data show CDR1 as LGHDT and CDR2 as YNNKEL (reference sequence). Trimming stripped 1 base from V and 3 bases from J, with 13 bases between. The DNA for the CDR3 is TGTGCCAGCAGCCAAGGGACTCCTACGGGCTACAATGAGCAGTTCTTC. This encodes CASSQGTPTGYNEQFF.

This chain links TRBV29-1 with TRBJ2-2, with D tentatively TRBD2 (6 bases). CDR3 length: 14 amino acids. CDR1 SQVTM and CDR2 ANQGSEA come from the germline V gene. Trimming left V 5 bases short and J 3 bases short, with 13 bases between. The CDR3 loop reads CSVSLLADTGELFF. As DNA, the CDR3 is TGCAGCGTTTCTCTACTAGCCGACACCGGGGAGCTGTTTTTT.

The V gene is TRBV11-2, the J gene TRBJ2-2, with 8 bases aligning to TRBD2. Germline CDR1 is SGHAT and CDR2 is FQNNGV. The CDR3 spans 15 residues. V shed 5 bases, J shed 5 bases, and the junction held 7 bases outside the gene matches. The DNA for the CDR3 is TGTGCCAGCAGCCCACTTGCTAGCGGGACCGGGGAGCTGTTTTTT. This codes for CASSPLASGTGELFF.

This chain joins TRBV9 and TRBJ1-6; D gene unclear. The CDR3 length is 14 residues. V lost 2 bases to trimming and J lost 5 bases, with 8 bases between them. Germline CDR1 and CDR2: SGDLS and YYNGEE. The CDR3 loop is CASSVDMNNSPLHF. CDR3 coding DNA: TGTGCCAGCAGCGTTGACATGAATAATTCACCCCTCCACTTT.

The chain links TRBV19 to TRBJ2-3, with 10 bases lining up with TRBD2. Looked up from germline, CDR1 is LNHDA and CDR2 is SQIVND (reference sequence). This CDR3 is 15 amino acids long. Trimming at V came to 7 bases and at J to 1 base, leaving 5 bases not matched to a gene. CDR3 sequence: CASTTGTSGTDTQYF. The CDR3, as DNA: TGTGCCAGTACCACCGGGACTAGCGGCACAGATACGCAGTATTTT.

J is TRBJ2-5 and V is TRBV21-1; TRBD1, the table's D call, lacks a check against the DNA. TRBV21-1 is marked as a pseudogene. The CDR3 is 18 amino acids. CDR3 amino acids: CASELRNPPGHIPETQYF. CDR3 DNA sequence: TGTGCCAGCGAGCTCCGAAATCCCCCGGGACACATACCGGAGACCCAGTACTTC.

The chain links TRBV7-2 to TRBJ2-1, with 8 bases aligning to TRBD2. Unmatched junction bases numbered 6, after V lost 3 bases and J lost 2 bases. CDR1 and CDR2 from the germline V gene are SGHTA and FQGNSA. The CDR3 is 16 residues long. CDR3 loop: CASSFTGTRPYNEQFF. The CDR3 nucleotides read TGTGCCAGCAGCTTTACCGGGACTAGACCCTACAATGAGCAGTTCTTC.

This clone was recorded a few times. The chain recombines TRBV19 with TRBJ2-7, with 8 bases aligning to TRBD1. Losses at the gene ends were 5 bases for V and 2 bases for J; bases not matched to a gene: 5. This CDR3 is 14 amino acids long. Per germline, CDR1 LNHDA and CDR2 SQIVND (reference sequence). The CDR3 sequence is CASSPGQGTYEQYF. CDR3 in DNA: TGTGCCAGTAGTCCCGGACAGGGCACCTACGAGCAGTACTTC.

The genes are TRBV6-2 or TRBV6-3 and TRBJ1-1; a weak D match, TRBD1 (5 bases). The CDR3 is 14 residues long. Germline V gene sequence: CDR1 MNHEY, CDR2 SVGEGT. V lost 2 bases to trimming and J lost 3 bases, with 10 bases between them. The CDR3 DNA follows: TGTGCCAGCAGTTACCGGGCGACAGACACTGAAGCTTTCTTT. Protein product: CASSYRATDTEAFF.

The genes are TRBV10-3 and TRBJ1-1, with D hard to call. The V gene lost 1 base and the J gene lost 0 bases, with 6 bases spanning the gap. The germline gives CDR1 ENHRY, CDR2 SYGVKD. The CDR3 totals 14 residues. The CDR3 DNA reads TGTGCCATCAGTGAGTTGGCAATGAACACTGAAGCTTTCTTT. It is translated as CAISELAMNTEAFF.